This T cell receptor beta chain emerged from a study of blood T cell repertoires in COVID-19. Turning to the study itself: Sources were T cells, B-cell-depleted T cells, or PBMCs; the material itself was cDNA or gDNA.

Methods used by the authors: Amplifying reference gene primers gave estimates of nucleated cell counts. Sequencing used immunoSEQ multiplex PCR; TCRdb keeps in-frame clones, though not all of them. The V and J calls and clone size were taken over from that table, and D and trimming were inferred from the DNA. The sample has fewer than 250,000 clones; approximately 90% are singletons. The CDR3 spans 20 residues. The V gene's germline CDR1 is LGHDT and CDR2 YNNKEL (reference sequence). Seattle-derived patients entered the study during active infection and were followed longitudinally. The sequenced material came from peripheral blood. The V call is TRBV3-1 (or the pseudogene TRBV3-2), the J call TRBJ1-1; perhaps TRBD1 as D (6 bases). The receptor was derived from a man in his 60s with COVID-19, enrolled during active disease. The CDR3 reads CVPPSRVREQGIPMNTEAFF. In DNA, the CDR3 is TGTGTGCCACCCTCCCGGGTCAGGGAGCAGGGGATTCCCATGAACACTGAAGCTTTCTTT.